Following are 31 T cell receptor beta chains from one sample sequenced in a study of shared clonotypes between healthy human individuals. Using immunoSEQ multiplex PCR, the repertoire was profiled, and TCRdb retains in-frame clones only, with some absent. The table records over a million clones, 70% to 80% of them present only once. Sample: memory CD4+ T cells from PBMCs. As for subset: CD45RA-negative fraction. These receptors all come from a man between 18 and 35 years old in good health. Some clones in this sample may be carry-over from other donors' samples.

This chain connects TRBV2 to TRBJ1-1; 8 bases are shared with TRBD1. The CDR3 is 14 amino acids. V gave up 6 bases and J gave up 5 bases; unmatched junction bases: 8. Germline V gives CDR1 SNHLY, CDR2 FYNNEI. DNA for the CDR3: TGTGCCAGCAGCGGACAGGGTTTAGGTACTGAAGCTTTCTTT. It yields the protein CASSGQGLGTEAFF.

With respect to this clone: Other DNA sequences in the sample encode the same CDR3. The rearrangement links TRBV28 to TRBJ2-7; D is perhaps TRBD1 (7 bases). There are 15 residues in the CDR3. V was pared by 2 bases and J by 1 base, with 12 bases between. Germline values: CDR1 MDHEN, CDR2 SYDVKM. Here the CDR3 DNA reads TGTGCCAGCAGTTTACTCGCAGGGGGGTCCTACGAGCAGTACTTC. This gives the protein CASSLLAGGSYEQYF.

This chain links TRBV2 with TRBJ1-4; weak D call: TRBD1 (5 bases). The CDR3 has 14 residues. V shed 3 bases and J shed 6 bases, with 11 bases lying between them. The germline CDR1 and CDR2 sequences are SNHLY and FYNNEI. CDR3 sequence: CASSDGAAYEKLFF. The CDR3 DNA reads TGTGCCAGCAGTGATGGGGCGGCTTATGAAAAACTGTTTTTT.

This clone has just one count. This sample includes further DNA sequences coding for the same CDR3. V is TRBV29-1 and J is TRBJ2-2; no reliable D call. Deletions cut 4 bases from V and 0 bases from J, with 6 bases between. The CDR3 loop spans 13 amino acids. Germline V lookup: CDR1 SQVTM, CDR2 ANQGSEA. CDR3 in DNA: TGCAGCGTTGGACATACGAACACCGGGGAGCTGTTTTTT. Protein product: CSVGHTNTGELFF.

This clone was seen more than once but under ten times. The sample carries other DNA sequences with the same CDR3. The chain carries TRBV4-1 and TRBJ2-5, with a tentative D call TRBD2 (5 bases). Germline V gives CDR1 MGHRA, CDR2 YSYEKL. CDR3 length: 14 residues. Trimming removed 0 bases at V and 5 bases at J, with 10 bases between. The CDR3 here is CASSQDPGRETQYF. The CDR3 nucleotides read TGCGCCAGCAGCCAAGATCCGGGAAGGGAGACCCAGTACTTC.

This clone occurred a few times. This chain joins TRBV7-6 and TRBJ1-1, with 11 bases identical to TRBD1. The CDR3 runs 17 residues. The germline CDR1 and CDR2 sequences are SGHVS and FNYEAQ. Trimming at V came to 5 bases and at J to 1 base, leaving 9 bases not matched to a gene. The CDR3 loop reads CASSPRDRGTGNTEAFF. In nucleotides, the CDR3 is TGTGCCAGCAGCCCGCGGGACAGGGGGACGGGGAACACTGAAGCTTTCTTT.

This clone has just a few counts. The rearrangement links TRBV19 to TRBJ2-3; a possible D gene is TRBD2 (7 bases). Trimming took 4 bases from V and 5 from J, leaving 16 bases between them. Germline lookup yields CDR1 LNHDA and CDR2 SQIVND (reference sequence). The CDR3 runs 15 residues. CDR3 nucleotides: TGTGCCAGTAGTACCTGGGGGGGGCTTGGAGATACGCAGTATTTT. It is translated as CASSTWGGLGDTQYF.

This chain uses TRBV6-1 with TRBJ1-5; D uncertain. Germline V CDR1 and CDR2: MNHNS, SASEGT. This CDR3 comprises 17 residues. Trimming removed 1 base from V and 0 bases from J, with 13 bases in between. CDR3 protein: CASSEVEDYYSNQPQHF. For the CDR3, the DNA is TGTGCCAGCAGTGAAGTGGAGGACTACTATAGCAATCAGCCCCAGCATTTT.

The chain combines TRBV2 with TRBJ2-7; the D gene is possibly TRBD1 (5 bases). From germline, CDR1 is SNHLY and CDR2 FYNNEI. V lost 2 bases, J lost 2 bases, and 16 bases lay in between. This CDR3 has 16 amino acids. CDR3 coding DNA: TGTGCCAGCAGTGAACAGACAGCAAGAATAACCTACGAGCAGTACTTC. Its protein product is CASSEQTARITYEQYF.

This clone was observed once. A much larger clone differs by one base, so this may be a read error. V is TRBV11-2 and J is TRBJ1-1; 7 bases align to TRBD1. Germline CDR1 and CDR2: SGHAT and FQNNGV. There are 13 residues in the CDR3. Trimming took 4 bases from V and 3 from J; bases not matched to a gene: 2. CDR3 region: CASSSGQHTEAFF. CDR3 nucleotide sequence: TGTGCCAGCAGCTCGGGACAGCACACTGAAGCTTTCTTT.

V gene TRBV27 combines with J gene TRBJ1-1; possibly TRBD1 for D (6 bases). V shed 2 bases and J shed 1 base, with 8 bases lying between them. Per the germline V gene, CDR1 is MNHEY and CDR2 is SMNVEV (reference sequence). The CDR3 runs to 14 residues. CDR3 nucleotide sequence: TGTGCCAGCAGTTTAAGGGGGGGGAACACTGAAGCTTTCTTT. Amino acid sequence: CASSLRGGNTEAFF.

This clone was seen once. V gene TRBV14 combines with J gene TRBJ1-2; TRBD1 matches 8 bases. With 0 bases clipped from V and 6 bases from J, the junction kept 6 bases outside the gene matches. Germline values: CDR1 SGHDN, CDR2 FVKESK. This CDR3 comprises 15 residues. In DNA form, the CDR3 reads TGTGCCAGCAGCCAAGAGGGCCAGGGGGCCCATGGCTACACCTTC. The encoded protein is CASSQEGQGAHGYTF.

V usage is TRBV11-2 and J usage is TRBJ2-5, with a weak D call TRBD2 (6 bases). Trimming cost V 3 bases and J 2 bases, with 16 bases left between them. CDR1 is SGHAT, CDR2 FQNNGV, per germline. The CDR3 length is 16 residues. The chain's CDR3 is CASSLSGWGLQETQYF. The CDR3 bases are TGTGCCAGCAGCTTGTCGGGGTGGGGACTTCAAGAGACCCAGTACTTC. The complete variable domain, with remaining parts taken from reference TRBV11-2 and TRBJ2-5, reads EAGVAQSPRYKIIEKRQSVAFWCNPISGHATLYWYQQILGQGPKLLIQFQNNGVVDDSQLPKDRFSAERLKGVDSTLKIQPAKLEDSAVYLCASSLSGWGLQETQYFGPGTRLLVL.

Comments on this clone: Other DNA sequences in the same sample also yield this CDR3. This chain links TRBV5-1 with TRBJ2-3; perhaps TRBD2 as D (6 bases). Germline lookup yields CDR1 SGHRS and CDR2 YFSETQ. The CDR3 contains 14 residues. The V end lost 3 bases, the J end lost 3 bases, and 11 bases lay between the germline ends. CDR3: CASSSSGTTDTQYF. DNA for the CDR3: TGCGCCAGCAGCTCCTCAGGGACTACAGATACGCAGTATTTT.

The CDR3 DNA reads TGTGCCAGCAGAACAGGGGGCGCGAGGGAAAAACTGTTTTTT. The encoded protein is CASRTGGAREKLFF. The V and J genes are TRBV28 and TRBJ1-4; 9 bases match TRBD1. The CDR3 spans 14 residues. V dropped 6 bases and J dropped 8; count of bases not matched to a gene: 7. The V gene's germline CDR1 is MDHEN and CDR2 SYDVKM.

Details on this clone: In the same sample, other DNA sequences code for this CDR3. CDR3 sequence: CASSPQGNQPQHF. In DNA, the CDR3 is TGCGCCAGCAGCCCCCAGGGTAATCAGCCCCAGCATTTT. The chain joins TRBV5-1 to TRBJ1-5, with D possibly being TRBD1 (5 bases). Germline CDR1 is SGHRS and CDR2 is YFSETQ. The V gene lost 4 bases and the J gene lost 4 bases, with 9 bases spanning the gap. CDR3 size: 13 residues.

About this clone itself: Other DNA sequences within the sample encode an identical CDR3. V and J are TRBV6-1 and TRBJ1-1; D call uncertain. Germline CDR1 and CDR2: MNHNS and SASEGT. With 1 base removed from V and 7 bases from J, the gap between germline ends came to 10 bases. The CDR3 has 13 residues. The DNA of the CDR3 is TGTGCCAGCAGTGAAGTGGATGGGATTGAAGCTTTCTTT. It encodes CASSEVDGIEAFF.

The chain combines TRBV28 with TRBJ1-5; D unclear. In germline, CDR1 is MDHEN, CDR2 SYDVKM. The CDR3 totals 14 residues. Trimming shortened V by 5 bases and J by 5 bases, and 13 bases separated the two germline ends. In DNA form, the CDR3 reads TGTGCCAGCAGTCTTCCCTCCAGTCATCAGCCCCAGCATTTT. Residues: CASSLPSSHQPQHF.

The chain combines TRBV19 with TRBJ1-2; TRBD1 matches at 7 bases. CDR1 is LNHDA and CDR2 is SQIVND in the germline V gene (reference sequence). This CDR3 contains 17 residues. With V trimmed by 0 bases and J by 4 bases, 11 bases remained unmatched. The CDR3, as DNA: TGTGCCAGTAGTATAGAGAGCGGGGCCAGGGGGTCCTATGGCTACACCTTC. This gives the protein CASSIESGARGSYGYTF.

The CDR3 nucleotides read TGCGCCAGCGCGGGACAGGGTAACACCGGGGAGCTGTTTTTT. This gives the protein CASAGQGNTGELFF. V and J are TRBV5-1 and TRBJ2-2; 9 nucleotides align to TRBD1. J gave up 2 bases and V 7 bases, and 3 bases lay outside the gene matches. CDR1 is SGHRS, CDR2 YFSETQ, per germline. CDR3 length: 14 residues.

CDR3 sequence: CASSESGTGTFQAFF. The DNA for the CDR3 is TGTGCCAGCAGTGAGTCCGGGACAGGGACGTTCCAAGCTTTCTTT. The chain is built from TRBV27 and TRBJ1-1, with 9 bases lining up with TRBD1. The CDR3 has 15 residues. The junction had 13 bases not matched to a gene; V was cut back by 5 bases and J by 9 bases. CDR1 and CDR2 (germline): MNHEY, SMNVEV (reference sequence).

This chain uses TRBV5-1 with TRBJ1-4; TRBD1 matches at 9 bases. Germline V gene sequence: CDR1 SGHRS, CDR2 YFSETQ. CDR3 length: 23 amino acids. Losses at the gene ends were 0 bases for V and 0 bases for J; bases not matched to a gene: 21. The CDR3 region is CASSLAHGQGPPYKTSTNEKLFF. The CDR3 DNA is TGCGCCAGCAGCTTGGCACACGGACAGGGGCCACCATATAAAACGTCAACTAATGAAAAACTGTTTTTT.

This sequence joins TRBV2 and TRBJ2-5, with D possibly being TRBD1 (5 bases). The J call may be in error: the DNA end matches TRBJ2-7 better. This CDR3 region has 15 residues. CDR1 and CDR2 from the germline V gene are SNHLY and FYNNEI. CDR3 coding DNA: TGTGCCAGCAGCCTAGACAGATCCAACGAGTACGAGCAGTACTTC. Translation: CASSLDRSNEYEQYF.

The chain employs TRBV5-1 and TRBJ2-6; TRBD2 agrees at 14 bases. Germline CDR1 is SGHRS and CDR2 is YFSETQ. J was trimmed by 2 bases and V by 4 bases; bases with no gene match: 8. The CDR3 runs 19 residues. The CDR3 region has the DNA TGCGCCAGCAGCAACAGTGGACTAGCGGGAGGAACTGGGGCCAACGTCCTGACTTTC. Translation: CASSNSGLAGGTGANVLTF.

In regard to this clone: The sample has other DNA sequences that encode this CDR3 too. The chain carries TRBV18 and TRBJ2-7; the match to TRBD2 covers 7 bases. The CDR3 loop spans 15 amino acids. CDR1 is KGHSH, CDR2 LQKENI, per germline. V shed 3 bases, J shed 0 bases, and the junction held 5 bases outside the gene matches. The CDR3 spells CASSPGASGSYEQYF. DNA of the CDR3: TGTGCCAGCTCACCCGGCGCTAGCGGCTCCTACGAGCAGTACTTC.

The rearrangement joins TRBV2 to TRBJ2-7, with D perhaps matching TRBD1 (6 bases). V gave up 3 bases and J gave up 2 bases, with 11 bases separating them. CDR3 length: 14 residues. CDR1 SNHLY and CDR2 FYNNEI come from the germline V gene. CDR3 sequence reads: CASSEADSTYEQYF. CDR3 DNA: TGTGCCAGCAGTGAGGCGGACAGTACCTACGAGCAGTACTTC.

This sequence joins TRBV19 and TRBJ2-7, with D perhaps TRBD1 (5 bases). The V end was cut by 3 bases, the J end by 6 bases, with 15 bases between. This CDR3 has 14 residues. Per the germline V gene, CDR1 is LNHDA and CDR2 is SQIVND (reference sequence). The CDR3 region has the DNA TGTGCCAGTAGTATGGGTACAGGAGTCCGCGAGCAGTACTTC. Its translation is CASSMGTGVREQYF. The full variable domain, with the rest looked up from reference TRBV19 and TRBJ2-7, is DGGITQSPKYLFRKEGQNVTLSCEQNLNHDAMYWYRQDPGQGLRLIYYSQIVNDFQKGDIAEGYSVSREKKESFPLTVTSAQKNPTAFYLCASSMGTGVREQYFGPGTRLTVT.

The chain carries TRBV4-1 and TRBJ1-5; TRBD1 agrees at 7 bases. CDR3 length: 17 amino acids. J lost 2 bases, V lost 1 base, and 8 bases had no gene match. CDR1 and CDR2 (germline): MGHRA, YSYEKL. The CDR3 DNA reads TGCGCCAGCAGCCAAGGTACCGGAACAGGGGGCAATCAGCCCCAGCATTTT. This sequence encodes CASSQGTGTGGNQPQHF.

This sequence joins TRBV6-6 and TRBJ2-3, with no clear D. The CDR3 runs to 12 residues. V was clipped by 6 bases and J by 8 bases, with 12 bases between them. Germline CDR1 is MNHNY and CDR2 is SVGAGI (reference sequence). The CDR3 sequence is CASSNEWGTQYF. The CDR3 DNA is TGTGCCAGCAGCAACGAGTGGGGTACGCAGTATTTT.

The rearrangement links TRBV19 to TRBJ1-1, with D uncertain. CDR1 is LNHDA and CDR2 is SQIVND in the germline V gene (reference sequence). Between the trimmed V and J ends, which lost 5 bases and 0 bases, there was a span of 10 bases. The CDR3 consists of 14 residues. This chain's CDR3 is CASSRAFMNTEAFF. The CDR3 DNA is TGTGCCAGTAGTCGGGCTTTTATGAACACTGAAGCTTTCTTT.

V gene TRBV7-3 combines with J gene TRBJ2-7, with 10 positions matching TRBD1. CDR1 and CDR2 (germline): SGHTA, FQGTGA. V lost 5 bases and J lost 8; bases outside the gene matches: 6. CDR3 size: 13 residues. CDR3 nucleotide sequence: TGTGCCAGCAGCCGGGACAGGGGTTCCCAGCAGTACTTC. Its translation: CASSRDRGSQQYF.